This TCR beta chain was profiled in a study of shared clonotypes between healthy human individuals. The material for each subset, its genomic DNA, was split evenly across several immunoSEQ plates. The repertoire was sequenced with immunoSEQ multiplex PCR; TCRdb's copy has only in-frame clones and lacks some. The data hold 950,000 to 1,300,000 clones, with around four fifths observed a single time. Trimming removed 6 bases at V and 2 bases at J, with 20 bases between. The germline gives CDR1 SGHTS, CDR2 YDEGEE. The CDR3 has 17 residues. The sequencing input was memory CD4+ T cells sorted from blood. Subset defined: CD45RA-negative fraction. This chain connects TRBV5-8 to TRBJ2-2, with D possibly TRBD1 on 6 matching bases. This TCR was recovered from a man younger than 30 in good health. DNA for the CDR3: TGTGCCAGCAACCAAGCGAGTTGGACAGATAACACCGGGGAGCTGTTTTTT. Its translation: CASNQASWTDNTGELFF.